The clone carrying this T cell receptor beta chain was seen a handful of times. iRepertoire HTBI primers and Arm-PCR of CDR3 regions built TCR beta libraries. MiXCR, applied by TCRdb to the multiplex PCR reads, yields one record per CDR3 protein. The top ten hold under 20% of the sample, which has about 620,000 distinct CDR3 sequences, approximately 15% seen once. Time point of the sample: newly diagnosed GD, antithyroid drugs for less than 3 months. PBMC RNA was the source of the TCR library. The entry originates in a study of regulatory T cells in long-lasting Graves disease. The data also belong to a second study, concerning T cells in Graves' hyperthyroidism and ophthalmopathy.

The TCR originated in a woman aged 30 to 39 with Graves disease. The sample consisted of peripheral blood mononuclear cells (PBMCs), taken at new diagnosis, from a patient treated with antithyroid drugs.

This chain's CDR3 is CSARASIPGQGGGEQFF. As DNA, the CDR3 is TGCAGTGCTAGGGCCAGTATCCCGGGACAGGGTGGAGGAGAGCAGTTCTTC. The chain carries TRBV20-1 and TRBJ2-1, with 9 positions matching TRBD1. The CDR3 is 17 residues long. Germline CDR1 is DFQATT and CDR2 is SNEGSKA (reference sequence). V was clipped by 3 bases and J by 10 bases; unmatched bases: 19.